This entry lists 14 T cell receptor beta chains sequenced from one sample in a study of cytomegalovirus exposure and HLA in healthy donors. The PCR contained 60 Vbeta and 13 Jbeta primers. Sequencing was performed with immunoSEQ multiplex PCR; in TCRdb, only in-frame clones are kept and a portion is missing. The sample has about 220,000 clones, about 75% seen once. Sequenced sample: PBMCs. The receptors originated from a woman in her 30s in good health and CMV-seronegative.

The CDR3 loop reads CASSLEIAGGFNEQFF. In DNA, the CDR3 is TGTGCCAGCAGTCTAGAGATAGCGGGGGGGTTCAATGAGCAGTTCTTC. The genes are TRBV11-1 and TRBJ2-1, with 11 bases matching TRBD2. The V segment lost 6 bases and the J segment 6 bases; nucleotides outside the gene matches: 10. The CDR3 has 16 residues. The germline CDR1 and CDR2 sequences are SGHAT and FQDESV (reference sequence).

Details on this clone: Other DNA sequences in the sample encode the same CDR3. The chain couples TRBV30 to TRBJ1-5, with D possibly being TRBD1 (6 bases). CDR3 length: 13 amino acids. V was clipped by 5 bases and J by 13 bases, with 21 bases between them. Per the germline V gene, CDR1 is GTSNPN and CDR2 is SVGIG (reference sequence). The CDR3 DNA sequence: TGTGCCTGGGCAACAGGTGCTACAGGGACGCAGCATTTT. Its protein product is CAWATGATGTQHF.

Only a few counts were recorded for this clone. The chain links TRBV18 to TRBJ1-3; 8 bases are a match to TRBD1. The CDR3 runs to 16 residues. Germline trimming cut 3 bases from V and 0 bases from J; bases unmatched to any gene: 4. The germline V gene encodes CDR1 KGHSH and CDR2 LQKENI. For the CDR3, the DNA is TGTGCCAGCTCACCGGGCACAGGGGGCTCTGGAAACACCATATATTTT. Its protein is CASSPGTGGSGNTIYF.

The rearrangement uses TRBV19 and TRBJ1-1; D possibly corresponds to TRBD1 (6 bases). The CDR3 covers 16 residues. V was cut by 6 bases and J by 1 base, with 18 bases left in between. Germline V lookup: CDR1 LNHDA, CDR2 SQIVND (reference sequence). The DNA for the CDR3 is TGTGCCAGTAGCTTTTATGGGCGGGGGGCGAACACTGAAGCTTTCTTT. Translation gives CASSFYGRGANTEAFF.

This clone was recorded a few times. The chain uses TRBV7-9 and TRBJ2-5; D gene unclear. This CDR3 has 17 residues. Trimming pared 5 bases from V and 6 bases from J, leaving 25 bases between. The V gene's germline CDR1 is SEHNR and CDR2 FQNEAQ (reference sequence). Here the CDR3 DNA reads TGTGCCAGCAGCCCCGAAAGTAGCATGAAAGTCTCCCAGACCCAGTACTTC. Its translation is CASSPESSMKVSQTQYF.

The chain uses TRBV5-4 and TRBJ2-7, with D uncertain. The V end lost 1 base, the J end lost 1 base, and 6 bases lay between the germline ends. Per the germline V gene, CDR1 is SGHNT and CDR2 is YYREEE (reference sequence). The CDR3 runs to 13 residues. The CDR3 sequence: CASSLRGSYEQYF. In DNA, the CDR3 is TGTGCCAGCAGCTTGCGAGGTTCCTACGAGCAGTACTTC.

This clone was counted only a few times. This sequence joins TRBV30 and TRBJ2-1, with no clear D. Germline V gene lookup returns CDR1 GTSNPN and CDR2 SVGIG (reference sequence). The CDR3 length is 12 residues. V was trimmed by 2 bases and J by 9 bases, leaving 11 bases between them. In nucleotides, the CDR3 is TGTGCCTGGAGTCGAAGAGGTACTGAGCAGTTCTTC. This encodes CAWSRRGTEQFF.

This clone was counted only a few times. V gene TRBV2 combines with J gene TRBJ1-1, with 9 bases lining up with TRBD1. The CDR3 has 13 amino acids. The V gene end was trimmed by 4 bases and the J gene end by 7 bases; junction bases not matched to a gene: 4. Per the germline V gene, CDR1 is SNHLY and CDR2 is FYNNEI. CDR3 protein: CASSVGQGSEAFF. The CDR3 region has the DNA TGTGCCAGCAGTGTTGGACAGGGGAGTGAAGCTTTCTTT.

This chain joins TRBV5-1 and TRBJ2-3; 13 bases agree with TRBD2. The CDR3 is 17 amino acids. Germline V gene data show CDR1 as SGHRS and CDR2 as YFSETQ. The V and J ends lost 0 bases and 1 base, in that order; junction bases with no gene match: 2. CDR3 coding DNA: TGCGCCAGCAGCTTGGCCGGGACTAGCGGGGGCACAGATACGCAGTATTTT. Its translation: CASSLAGTSGGTDTQYF. Full variable domain (rest looked up from reference TRBV5-1 and TRBJ2-3): KAGVTQTPRYLIKTRGQQVTLSCSPISGHRSVSWYQQTPGQGLQFLFEYFSETQRNKGNFPGRFSGRQFSNSRSEMNVSTLELGDSALYLCASSLAGTSGGTDTQYFGPGTRLTVL.

The chain has TRBV5-1 and TRBJ2-2; weak D call: TRBD2 (5 bases). The CDR3 totals 13 residues. Germline CDR1 reads SGHRS; CDR2 reads YFSETQ. The germline V and J ends were trimmed by 4 bases and 4 bases, with 8 bases remaining between them. The CDR3 nucleotides read TGCGCCAGCAGCACGGACTTCACCGGGGAGCTGTTTTTT. Amino acids: CASSTDFTGELFF.

This chain uses TRBV5-4 with TRBJ1-1; the D gene is possibly TRBD1 (6 bases). This CDR3 is 14 amino acids long. The germline CDR1 and CDR2 sequences are SGHNT and YYREEE (reference sequence). V lost 0 bases and J lost 4, with 10 bases in between. DNA of the CDR3: TGTGCCAGCAGCTTGGCCAGGGGCAGCACTGAAGCTTTCTTT. This codes for CASSLARGSTEAFF.

V and J are TRBV7-8 and TRBJ1-2, with 8 bases fitting TRBD1. The CDR3 spans 16 residues. The germline CDR1 and CDR2 sequences are SGHVS and FQNEAQ. Losses at the gene ends were 1 base for V and 7 bases for J; bases not matched to a gene: 11. This CDR3 reads CASSLEGGQGARGYTF. For the CDR3, the DNA is TGTGCCAGCAGCTTAGAAGGGGGCCAGGGGGCGCGTGGCTACACCTTC. The entire variable domain, with the rest obtained from reference TRBV7-8 and TRBJ1-2, is as follows: GAGVSQSPRYKVAKRGQDVALRCDPISGHVSLFWYQQALGQGPEFLTYFQNEAQLDKSGLPSDRFFAERPEGSVSTLKIQRTQQEDSAVYLCASSLEGGQGARGYTFGSGTRLTVV.

On this clone itself: An end of the junction differs from the germline gene, which may be a read error. The rearrangement joins TRBV5-4 to TRBJ2-3, with 8 bases aligning to TRBD2. In germline, CDR1 is SGHNT, CDR2 YYREEE (reference sequence). The CDR3 is 17 amino acids. The CDR3 loop reads CVSSLGGAGGFSDTQYF. The CDR3 DNA reads TGTGTCAGCAGCTTGGGGGGGGCGGGGGGTTTCTCAGATACGCAGTATTTT.

CDR3 protein: CASVVDRDEKLFF. The CDR3 DNA reads as TGTGCCAGCGTGGTTGATCGGGATGAAAAACTGTTTTTT. The V and J genes are TRBV6-1 and TRBJ1-4; no firm D call. The CDR3 runs to 13 residues. Germline V gene lookup returns CDR1 MNHNS and CDR2 SASEGT. The V end lost 8 bases, the J end lost 6 bases, and 13 bases lay between the germline ends.